Sequencing of this TCR beta chain was carried out in a study of T cells in Graves' hyperthyroidism and ophthalmopathy (dated by TCRdb to the late 2010s). Study-wide context: TCR V-J signatures able to tell the groups apart were searched for in a discovery cohort of 95 to 100 patients, of whom around 43 had Graves' ophthalmopathy and around 58 had stable Graves' hyperthyroidism. In addition, the study compared T-cell repertoires in thyroid tissue and in blood from six Graves' hyperthyroidism patients. Prospective prediction of ophthalmopathy was tested in an independent validation cohort of fewer than 20 hyperthyroidism patients and 17 patients who later progressed to ophthalmopathy. The paper describes TCR Vbeta CDR3 sequencing of 120 to 150 peripheral blood samples, made up of 40 to 45 ophthalmopathy patients, some 76 hyperthyroidism patients and 17 progressor patients. Following sampling, methimazole starting at 30 mg daily was given to hyperthyroidism patients, and high-dose intravenous methylprednisolone was given to ophthalmopathy patients. The roughly 90 discovery patients were divided at random into training and test sets in a 7:3 ratio. Results and caveats for the whole study, not just this receptor: Most expanded thyroid clonotypes (frequency above 0.001) were also found in blood, which suggests that blood repertoires may mirror thyroid immune responses. A model built on a 13 V-J signature distinguished ophthalmopathy from stable hyperthyroidism, reaching over 85% sensitivity and under 84% specificity in cross-validation and 80%/75% in testing. In validation, progression to ophthalmopathy was predicted by the model with 70.59% sensitivity and 72% to 85% specificity, a median of roughly 6.4 months before onset. Sample size was not statistically predetermined, and blinding of investigators to group allocation was not performed.

Any patient with an uncontrolled infection, another autoimmune disease, pregnancy or lactation was excluded. Diagnoses relied on clinical symptoms, serum thyroxine and TRAb, thyroid ultrasound and orbital computed tomography. Total RNA was extracted using Trizol reagent, and RNA quality was assessed on an Agilent 2100 Bioanalyzer. TCR beta CDR3 regions were amplified from RNA transcripts. For the first round of RT-PCR on the TCR CDR3, the HTBI primer set was used together with the Qiagen OneStep RT-PCR kit. The libraries were constructed in a second round of multiplex PCR and then size-selected and purified. Sequencing of the libraries was done on an Illumina HiSeq2000 using paired-end 100 bp reads. The study's processing was this. SOAPnuke was used to process the raw data, removing reads that contained adapters or uncalled bases, had a mean Phred below 15, or lacked an exact match to the constant primer or identifier. High-quality paired reads were merged using COPE v1.2.5, and each unique nucleotide sequence was defined as a clonotype. Clonotypes were aligned to IMGT TRBV, TRBD and TRBJ reference segments using MiTCR v1.1. Analysis was restricted to V-J combinations with a frequency above 0.0001, which covered roughly 99% of repertoires. A TCS score was defined as the ratio between F50 (clonal expansion) and ExV (chaos), using BLOSUM62-based TCRdist between CDR3 peptides within each V-J. Welch's t-statistics and random forest reduced 500 to 650 V-J features to fewer than 15, which were used in a naive Bayes classifier (R e1071). The similarity between thyroid and blood repertoires was quantified using the Morisita-Horn index. TCRdb's own reprocessing of the public reads used fastp at Q25 and MiXCR and kept productive beta chains. Each entry merges the rows of one CDR3 protein and shows their most common DNA and genes. The V and J calls and clone size come from TCRdb's table, not from the authors' own analysis. The sample table records around 600,000 distinct CDR3 sequences; roughly 46% of these occur just once. The top ten clonotypes cover less than 8.5% of the sample.

The CDR3 holds 13 amino acids from the cysteine to the phenylalanine. Only the CDR3 part of the read is kept: 39 bases, read in frame from the first base. Germline trimming: 7 bases from V, 7 bases from J; junction bases outside gene matches: 9. Sequences LNHNV (CDR1) and YYDKDF (CDR2) are obtained from the germline V gene (reference sequence). In regard to this clonotype: The clone's antigen remains unknown. No much larger clone is present one base from it, and per-base qualities are unavailable.

The chain employs TRBV15 and TRBJ1-2, with 7 junctional bases fitting TRBD1. Material for sequencing was peripheral blood or thyroid tissue (not recorded which). This sequence was found in an adult man with Graves' disease, either hyperthyroidism or ophthalmopathy (not recorded which). The sequenced DNA is TGTGCCACCAAACGGGACAGCGGTAGTGGCTACACCTTC. Its translation is CATKRDSGSGYTF.